This TCR beta chain originates from a study of T cells after yellow fever vaccination. General study results and limits: Among all clonotypes, a small share was observed in both CD4 and CD8 compartments. The booster saw the reappearance of most primary-vaccination clones (roughly 96% CD4, 70% to 90% CD8).

The germline V gene encodes CDR1 SGHAT and CDR2 FQNNGV. This CDR3 comprises 14 residues. Trimming removed 5 bases from V and 2 bases from J, with 13 bases in between. 5'RACE template switching added a universal primer site and UMIs to TCR cDNA. TCRdb fed the 5' RACE reads into MiXCR, producing one record per CDR3 protein. The table shows about 58,000 distinct CDR3 sequences, with around 6.9% occurring only once. This clonotype was seen repeatedly, ten times or more. The antigen remains undetermined. The J gene is TRBJ2-7, the V gene TRBV11-2; D is perhaps TRBD1 (6 bases). The source is a man younger than 35 who received the YFV17D yellow fever vaccine. The material was CD8+ T cells sorted from PBMCs, obtained on the day of the first yellow fever vaccination. As DNA, the CDR3 is TGTGCCAGCAGCGAAACAGGGTCGCCCTACGAGCAGTACGTC. This encodes CASSETGSPYEQYV.